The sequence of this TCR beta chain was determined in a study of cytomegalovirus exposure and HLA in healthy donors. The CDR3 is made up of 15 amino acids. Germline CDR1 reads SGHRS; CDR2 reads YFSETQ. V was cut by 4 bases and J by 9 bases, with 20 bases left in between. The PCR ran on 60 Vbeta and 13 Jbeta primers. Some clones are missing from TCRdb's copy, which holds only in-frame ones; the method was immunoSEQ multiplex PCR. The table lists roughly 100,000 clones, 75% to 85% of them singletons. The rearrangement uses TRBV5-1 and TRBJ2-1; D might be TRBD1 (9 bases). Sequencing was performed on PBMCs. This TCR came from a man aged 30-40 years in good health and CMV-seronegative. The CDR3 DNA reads TGCGCCAGCAGCGGGGGACAGGGTCTAGCGGGTGAGCAGTTCTTC. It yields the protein CASSGGQGLAGEQFF.